This record looks at one TCR beta chain sequence and its context. This specimen comes from a study of tumor-infiltrating lymphocytes in localized non-small cell lung cancer. Using immunoSEQ multiplex PCR, the repertoire was profiled, and TCRdb retains in-frame clones only, with some absent. The table lists approximately 13,000 clones, more than 65% of them singletons. CDR3 length: 18 amino acids. Per germline, CDR1 SGHNT and CDR2 YYREEE (reference sequence). The J segment lost 0 bases and the V segment lost 5 bases, leaving 7 bases of the junction unmatched. This sequence was found in a human donor with non-small cell lung cancer. Material: lung tumor tissue. This chain joins TRBV5-4 and TRBJ2-2; 13 positions match TRBD2. The CDR3 spells CASSPLAGGFANTGELFF. DNA of the CDR3: TGTGCCAGCAGTCCACTAGCGGGGGGGTTCGCGAACACCGGGGAGCTGTTTTTT. Full variable domain (outside the CDR3, taken from reference TRBV5-4 and TRBJ2-2): ETGVTQSPTHLIKTRGQQVTLRCSSQSGHNTVSWYQQALGQGPQFIFQYYREEENGRGNFPPRFSGLQFPNYSSELNVNALELDDSALYLCASSPLAGGFANTGELFFGEGSRLTVL.